This T cell receptor (beta chain) was identified in a study of blood T cell repertoires in COVID-19. The wider study: T cells, B-cell-depleted T cells, or PBMCs provided the cDNA or gDNA that served as material.

As handled by the study authors: Estimated nucleated cell counts came from reference gene primer amplification. Data came from immunoSEQ multiplex PCR; TCRdb stores just in-frame clones and leaves some out. Clonal size and the V and J genes are those of that table, whereas D and trimming came from the DNA. Counted here are about 180,000 clones, approximately 85% occurring once; the ten biggest clones make up 7.5% to 10%. Source material: peripheral blood. This clonotype was sampled from a woman aged 80 or over with acute or convalescent COVID-19.

CDR3 residues: CASSQDRLKGDTQYF. The CDR3 coding sequence is TGTGCCAGCAGTCAGGACAGGCTGAAGGGTGATACGCAGTATTTT. The chain uses TRBV7-8 and TRBJ2-3; TRBD1 matches at 7 bases. This CDR3 contains 15 residues. With V trimmed by 6 bases and J by 6 bases, 12 bases remained unmatched. Germline values: CDR1 SGHVS, CDR2 FQNEAQ.